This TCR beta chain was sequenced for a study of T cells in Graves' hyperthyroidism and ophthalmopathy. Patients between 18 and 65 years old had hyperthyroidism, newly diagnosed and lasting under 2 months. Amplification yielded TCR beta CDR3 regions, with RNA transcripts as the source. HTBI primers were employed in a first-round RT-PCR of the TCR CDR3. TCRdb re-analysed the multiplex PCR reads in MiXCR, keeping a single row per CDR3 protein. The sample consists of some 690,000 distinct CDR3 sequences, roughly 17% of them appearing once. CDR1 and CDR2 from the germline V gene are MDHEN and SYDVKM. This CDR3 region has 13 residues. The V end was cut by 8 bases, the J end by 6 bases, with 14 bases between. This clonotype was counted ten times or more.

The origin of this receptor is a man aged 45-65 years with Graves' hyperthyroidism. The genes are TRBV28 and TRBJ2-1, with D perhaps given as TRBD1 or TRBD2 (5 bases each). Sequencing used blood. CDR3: CASSKGTFNEQFF. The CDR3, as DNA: TGTGCCAGCTCCAAAGGGACCTTCAATGAGCAGTTCTTC.